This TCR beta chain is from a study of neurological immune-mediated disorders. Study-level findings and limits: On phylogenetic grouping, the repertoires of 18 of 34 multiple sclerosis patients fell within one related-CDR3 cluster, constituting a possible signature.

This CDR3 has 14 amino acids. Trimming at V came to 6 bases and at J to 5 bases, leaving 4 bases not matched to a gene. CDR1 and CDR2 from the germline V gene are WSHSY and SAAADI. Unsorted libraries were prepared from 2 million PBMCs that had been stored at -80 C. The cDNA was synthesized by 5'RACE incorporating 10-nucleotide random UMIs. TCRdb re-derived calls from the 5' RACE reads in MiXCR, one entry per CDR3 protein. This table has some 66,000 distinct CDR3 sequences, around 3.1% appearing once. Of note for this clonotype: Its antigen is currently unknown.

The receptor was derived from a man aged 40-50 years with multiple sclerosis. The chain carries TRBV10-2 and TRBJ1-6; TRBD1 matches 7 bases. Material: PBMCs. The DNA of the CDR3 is TGCGCCAGCAGCTTAGGACAGGATAATTCACCCCTCCACTTT. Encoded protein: CASSLGQDNSPLHF.